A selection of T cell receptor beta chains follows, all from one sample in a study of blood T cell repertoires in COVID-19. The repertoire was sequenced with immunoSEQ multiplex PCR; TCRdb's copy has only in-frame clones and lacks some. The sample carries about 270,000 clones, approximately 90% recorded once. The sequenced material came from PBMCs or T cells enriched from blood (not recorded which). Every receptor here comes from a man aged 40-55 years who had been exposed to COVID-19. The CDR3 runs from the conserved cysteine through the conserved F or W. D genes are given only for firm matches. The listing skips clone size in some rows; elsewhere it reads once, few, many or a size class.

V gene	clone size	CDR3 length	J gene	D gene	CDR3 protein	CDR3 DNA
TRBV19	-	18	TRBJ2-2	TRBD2	CASSIESYSLAATGELFF	TGTGCCAGTAGTATAGAGTCCTACTCACTAGCGGCCACCGGGGAGCTGTTTTTT
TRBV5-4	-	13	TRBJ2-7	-	CASSPPGAYEQYF	TGTGCCAGCAGCCCCCCCGGAGCCTACGAGCAGTACTTC
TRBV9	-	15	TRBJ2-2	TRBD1	CASSTYGQGDGELFF	TGTGCCAGCAGCACCTACGGACAGGGGGACGGGGAGCTGTTTTTT
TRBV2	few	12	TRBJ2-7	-	CASSGYSYEQYF	TGTGCCAGCAGCGGGTACTCCTACGAGCAGTACTTC
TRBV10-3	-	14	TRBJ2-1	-	CAISRDNSYNEQFF	TGTGCCATCAGTCGGGACAACTCCTACAATGAGCAGTTCTTC
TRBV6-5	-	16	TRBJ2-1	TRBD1	CASSYDLRTGVNEQFF	TGTGCCAGCAGTTACGATCTACGGACAGGGGTCAATGAGCAGTTCTTC
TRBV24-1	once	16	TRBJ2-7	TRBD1	CATSDPRDRGRYEQYF	TGTGCCACCAGTGATCCCCGGGACAGGGGGAGATACGAGCAGTACTTC
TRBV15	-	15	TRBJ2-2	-	CATSRDFGLTGELFF	TGTGCCACCAGCAGAGATTTCGGGTTAACCGGGGAGCTGTTTTTT
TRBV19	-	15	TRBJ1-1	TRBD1	CASSLIGTGGSEAFF	TGTGCCAGTAGTTTAATCGGGACAGGGGGATCTGAAGCTTTCTTT
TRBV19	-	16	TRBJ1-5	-	CASSMGGVGGNQPQHF	TGTGCCAGTAGTATGGGAGGGGTTGGAGGCAATCAGCCCCAGCATTTT
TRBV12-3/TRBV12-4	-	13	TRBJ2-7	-	CASSLGGVDEQYF	TGTGCCAGCAGTTTAGGCGGGGTAGACGAGCAGTACTTC
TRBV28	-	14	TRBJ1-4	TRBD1	CASSFGQGAEKLFF	TGTGCCAGCAGTTTTGGACAGGGGGCTGAAAAACTGTTTTTT
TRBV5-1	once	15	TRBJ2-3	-	CASSLLRGETDTQYF	TGCGCCAGCAGCTTGTTAAGGGGCGAGACAGATACGCAGTATTTT
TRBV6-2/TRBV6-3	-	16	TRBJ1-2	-	CASSYSTVAGFDGYTF	TGTGCCAGCAGTTACTCGACCGTGGCAGGGTTTGACGGCTACACCTTC
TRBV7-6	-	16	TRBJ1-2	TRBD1	CAREGFRGFCNYGYTF	TGTGCCAGGGAGGGGTTCAGGGGGTTTTGCAACTATGGCTACACCTTC
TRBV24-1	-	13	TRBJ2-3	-	CATQRRLEDTQYF	TGTGCCACCCAGAGGAGGCTCGAGGATACGCAGTATTTT
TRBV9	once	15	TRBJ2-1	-	CASSAGRTVDNEQFF	TGTGCCAGCAGCGCCGGACGGACAGTAGACAATGAGCAGTTCTTC
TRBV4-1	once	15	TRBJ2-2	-	CASSQAPGYAGELFF	TGCGCCAGCAGCCAAGCTCCGGGATATGCCGGGGAGCTGTTTTTT
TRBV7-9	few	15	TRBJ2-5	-	CASSLPGGPQQTQYF	TGTGCCAGCAGCTTGCCCGGGGGACCTCAACAGACCCAGTACTTC
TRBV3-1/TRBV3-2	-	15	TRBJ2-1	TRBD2	CASSRGLEAYNEQFF	TGTGCCAGCAGCCGAGGACTAGAGGCCTACAATGAGCAGTTCTTC
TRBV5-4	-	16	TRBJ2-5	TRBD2	CASRASGSVGGETQYF	TGTGCCAGCCGTGCTAGCGGGAGTGTAGGGGGAGAGACCCAGTACTTC
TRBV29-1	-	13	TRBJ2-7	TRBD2	CSVAGREFGEQYF	TGCAGCGTTGCGGGGCGGGAGTTCGGCGAGCAGTACTTC
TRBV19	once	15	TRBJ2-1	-	CASSIGGSAYNEQFF	TGTGCCAGTAGTATAGGAGGTTCGGCCTACAATGAGCAGTTCTTC
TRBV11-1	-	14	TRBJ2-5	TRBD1	CASSRQGARETQYF	TGTGCCAGCAGCCGGCAGGGGGCTCGAGAGACCCAGTACTTC
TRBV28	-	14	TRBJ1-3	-	CAANGEGLRNTIYF	TGTGCCGCGAACGGGGAGGGGTTGCGAAACACCATATATTTT
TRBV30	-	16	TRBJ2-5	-	CAWAASWGVGGETQYF	TGTGCCTGGGCTGCAAGTTGGGGAGTAGGGGGAGAGACCCAGTACTTC
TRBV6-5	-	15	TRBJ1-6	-	CASSYNGPWASPLHF	TGTGCCAGCAGTTACAATGGCCCGTGGGCTTCACCCCTCCACTTT
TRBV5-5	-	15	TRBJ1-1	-	CASSSAGRLNTEAFF	TGTGCCAGCAGCAGCGCGGGGCGATTGAACACTGAAGCTTTCTTT
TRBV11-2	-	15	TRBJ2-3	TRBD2	CASSPGLAGADTQYF	TGTGCCAGCAGCCCGGGACTAGCGGGAGCAGATACGCAGTATTTT
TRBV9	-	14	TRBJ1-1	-	CASSVVTGNTEAFF	TGTGCCAGCAGCGTAGTTACGGGGAACACTGAAGCTTTCTTT
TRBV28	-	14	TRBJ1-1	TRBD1	CASRPTGGTPEAFF	TGTGCCAGCAGACCGACAGGGGGCACCCCTGAAGCTTTCTTT
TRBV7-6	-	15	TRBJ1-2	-	CASSFRHQGYYGYTF	TGTGCCAGCAGCTTCCGCCATCAGGGGTACTATGGCTACACCTTC
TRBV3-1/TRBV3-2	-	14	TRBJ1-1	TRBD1	CASSQVQGATEAFF	TGTGCCAGCAGCCAAGTCCAGGGGGCCACTGAAGCTTTCTTT
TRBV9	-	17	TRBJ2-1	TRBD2	CASSGTSGAGLYNEQFF	TGTGCCAGCAGCGGGACTAGCGGCGCCGGGCTCTACAATGAGCAGTTCTTC
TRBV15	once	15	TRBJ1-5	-	CATSRDQQGGQPQHF	TGTGCCACCAGCAGAGATCAGCAGGGAGGTCAGCCCCAGCATTTT
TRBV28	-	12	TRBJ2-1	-	CASSQSEIEQFF	TGTGCCAGCAGTCAAAGCGAGATTGAGCAGTTCTTC
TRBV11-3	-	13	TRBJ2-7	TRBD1	CASSSGGKNEQYF	TGTGCCAGCAGCTCAGGGGGCAAAAACGAGCAGTACTTC
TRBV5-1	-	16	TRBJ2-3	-	CASSLEGGVGGDTQYF	TGCGCCAGCAGCTTGGAAGGGGGTGTGGGTGGAGATACGCAGTATTTT
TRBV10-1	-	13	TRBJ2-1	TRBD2	CASSGTRRNEQFF	TGCGCCAGCAGTGGGACTAGAAGAAATGAGCAGTTCTTC
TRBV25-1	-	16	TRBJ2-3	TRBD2	CASSDLAGVSSDTQYF	TGTGCCAGCAGTGACTTAGCGGGAGTATCGTCAGATACGCAGTATTTT
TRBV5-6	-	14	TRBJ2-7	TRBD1	CASSWGTDPYEQYF	TGTGCCAGCAGCTGGGGGACAGACCCCTACGAGCAGTACTTC
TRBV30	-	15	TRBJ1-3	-	CAWSVSPSSGNTIYF	TGTGCCTGGAGTGTCTCACCGAGCTCTGGAAACACCATATATTTT
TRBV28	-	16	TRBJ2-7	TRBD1	CASSLATGTGSYEQYF	TGTGCCAGCAGTTTAGCCACCGGGACAGGGTCCTACGAGCAGTACTTC
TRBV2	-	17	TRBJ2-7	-	CASSEALRGPTSYEQYF	TGTGCCAGCAGTGAAGCGCTCAGGGGACCAACCTCCTACGAGCAGTACTTC
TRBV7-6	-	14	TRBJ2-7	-	CASSWRADSYEQYF	TGTGCCAGCAGCTGGCGGGCGGATTCCTACGAGCAGTACTTC
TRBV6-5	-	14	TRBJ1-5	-	CASSPDISNQPQHF	TGTGCCAGCAGTCCCGACATTAGCAATCAGCCCCAGCATTTT